A selection of T cell receptor beta chains follows, all from one sample in a study of blood T cell repertoires in COVID-19. This table comes from immunoSEQ multiplex PCR, and its TCRdb copy is limited to in-frame clones, with some not included. The sample holds under 500,000 clones, more than 80% seen once. Sequenced sample: PBMCs or T cells enriched from blood (not recorded which). The source of these receptors is a man in his thirties or forties who had recovered from COVID-19. CDR3s include the opening cysteine and the closing phenylalanine or tryptophan. The order of the fields is J gene, D gene, clone size, V gene, CDR3 protein, CDR3 DNA. The D gene is left open where the match is weak. The size of a clone is reported for some rows only, either as once, few or many, or as a class for expanded clones.

TRBJ1-5 TRBD1 - TRBV4-2 CASSQEQGNQPQHF TGTGCCAGCAGCCAAGAACAGGGGAATCAGCCCCAGCATTTT
TRBJ2-7 TRBD1 - TRBV5-8 CASSLGQGAPEQYF TGTGCCAGCAGCCTTGGACAGGGGGCGCCCGAGCAGTACTTC
TRBJ1-5 TRBD1 - TRBV18 CASSLGQGVSNQPQHF TGTGCCAGCTCCCTTGGACAGGGGGTTAGCAATCAGCCCCAGCATTTT
TRBJ2-1 - - TRBV18 CASSPPGSSYNEQFF TGTGCCAGCTCACCACCGGGCAGTTCCTACAATGAGCAGTTCTTC
TRBJ1-5 - - TRBV12-5 CASGPSTAGNQPQHF TGTGCTAGTGGTCCCAGTACAGCCGGCAATCAGCCCCAGCATTTT
TRBJ2-1 - - TRBV7-6 CASSPTGLKHDNEQFF TGTGCCAGCAGCCCAACTGGACTAAAGCATGACAATGAGCAGTTCTTC
TRBJ2-1 - - TRBV24-1 CATSDLSEGRGYNEQFF TGTGCCACCAGTGATTTGTCAGAAGGGCGAGGGTACAATGAGCAGTTCTTC
TRBJ2-5 TRBD2 once TRBV30 CAWRRALAGGGGETQYF TGTGCCTGGAGGAGGGCACTAGCGGGAGGAGGAGGAGAGACCCAGTACTTC
TRBJ2-2 TRBD2 - TRBV2 CASSLNGLAGATGELFF TGTGCCAGCTCCCTCAACGGACTAGCGGGAGCCACCGGGGAGCTGTTTTTT
TRBJ1-5 - - TRBV7-6 CASSKQGTGPQHF TGTGCCAGCAGCAAACAGGGTACGGGGCCCCAGCATTTT
TRBJ1-2 - - TRBV6-5 CASSQDRTYGYTF TGTGCCAGCAGCCAAGACAGAACCTATGGCTACACCTTC
TRBJ2-3 TRBD2 - TRBV7-2 CASGLAGGRDTQYF TGTGCCAGCGGCCTAGCGGGAGGAAGAGATACGCAGTATTTT
TRBJ2-7 TRBD2 - TRBV9 CASSLAGFSYEQYF TGTGCCAGCAGCTTAGCGGGGTTCTCCTACGAGCAGTACTTC
TRBJ1-1 - - TRBV13 CASSSRRQPQDTEAFF TGTGCCAGCAGCTCCCGTAGACAGCCCCAAGACACTGAAGCTTTCTTT
TRBJ2-1 - few TRBV28 CASSKSRGLGTMLNEQFF TGTGCCAGCAGCAAGAGCAGGGGGCTCGGGACTATGCTCAATGAGCAGTTCTTC
TRBJ2-2 TRBD2 - TRBV3-1/TRBV3-2 CASSQFLAGGTGELFF TGTGCCAGCAGCCAATTCCTAGCGGGGGGCACCGGGGAGCTGTTTTTT
TRBJ1-4 - few TRBV30 CAWSAGNDVEKLFF TGTGCCTGGAGTGCTGGCAACGATGTTGAAAAACTGTTTTTT
TRBJ2-1 - - TRBV6-4 CASSDSRKASRYIIVYNEQFF TGTGCCAGCAGTGACTCCCGTAAGGCTAGCCGTTATATAATAGTCTACAATGAGCAGTTCTTC
TRBJ1-5 TRBD1 - TRBV11-2 CASSQGVGGNQPQHF TGTGCCAGCAGCCAGGGGGTAGGGGGTAATCAGCCCCAGCATTTT
TRBJ1-5 TRBD1 - TRBV3-1/TRBV3-2 CASSQGGTGLNQPQHF TGTGCCAGCAGCCAAGGTGGGACAGGGCTCAATCAGCCCCAGCATTTT
TRBJ1-3 - - TRBV18 CASSLLDIDSGNTIYF TGTGCCAGCTCACTCCTCGACATCGACTCTGGAAACACCATATATTTT
TRBJ2-1 - - TRBV6-5 CATGYNEQFF TGTGCCACCGGTTACAATGAGCAGTTCTTC
TRBJ1-1 - - TRBV5-1 CASSLAAGVNTEAFF TGCGCCAGCAGCTTGGCCGCAGGGGTGAACACTGAAGCTTTCTTT